Following are 30 T cell receptor beta chains from one sample sequenced in a study of long-term antiretroviral therapy in people with HIV. A v3.0 immunoSEQ assay was performed at survey level. Clones were read by immunoSEQ multiplex PCR, and TCRdb kept only the in-frame ones, dropping some. The data show 25,000 to 30,000 clones, 84% seen once. Sequencing was performed on unsorted PBMCs, taken 0.4 years after starting antiretroviral therapy. The source is a man between 18 and 35 years old with HIV.

The CDR3 sequence: CASSVDPAGAVDTQYF. The DNA for the CDR3 is TGTGCCAGCAGCGTAGACCCAGCGGGGGCAGTAGATACGCAGTATTTT. This chain uses TRBV9 with TRBJ2-3; 8 nucleotides align to TRBD2. This CDR3 spans 16 amino acids. The germline V gene has CDR1 SGDLS and CDR2 YYNGEE. Trimming at V came to 0 bases and at J to 5 bases, leaving 8 bases not matched to a gene.

J is TRBJ2-1 and V is TRBV5-4, with 12 bases matching TRBD2. The CDR3 length is 17 residues. Germline V gene data show CDR1 as SGHNT and CDR2 as YYREEE (reference sequence). V lost 5 bases, J lost 7 bases, and 13 bases stayed unmatched. CDR3 residues: CASSSPLAGGPHNEQFF. In DNA, the CDR3 is TGTGCCAGCAGTTCACCTCTAGCGGGGGGGCCTCATAATGAGCAGTTCTTC.

This clone was detected only once. The chain combines TRBV19 with TRBJ1-2; perhaps TRBD1 as D (5 bases). Trimming stripped 10 bases from V and 4 bases from J, with 16 bases between. The CDR3 totals 13 residues. The germline V gene has CDR1 LNHDA and CDR2 SQIVND (reference sequence). CDR3 residues: CATDPGTGYGYTF. The CDR3 coding sequence is TGTGCCACCGACCCCGGGACCGGCTATGGCTACACCTTC.

The chain recombines TRBV9 with TRBJ1-5, with 9 bases fitting TRBD1. V lost 3 bases and J lost 6; bases outside the gene matches: 7. The CDR3 sequence is 15 residues long. Germline assignment: CDR1 SGDLS and CDR2 YYNGEE. The CDR3 DNA is TGTGCCAGCAGCGGGTGGGACAGGGTTGGTCAGCCCCAGCATTTT. The encoded protein is CASSGWDRVGQPQHF.

V gene TRBV6-6 combines with J gene TRBJ2-7, with D perhaps matching TRBD1 (5 bases). Germline CDR1 and CDR2: MNHNY and SVGAGI (reference sequence). Deletions cut 0 bases from V and 7 bases from J, with 16 bases between. This CDR3 has 15 amino acids. CDR3 coding DNA: TGTGCCAGCAGTTACTCGATGGACACCGAAGGGGAGCAGTACTTC. Translated: CASSYSMDTEGEQYF.

This clone was detected a few times. This chain uses TRBV19 with TRBJ2-7; 14 bases map to TRBD2. The CDR3 spans 18 residues. Trimming at V came to 3 bases and at J to 0 bases, leaving 7 bases not matched to a gene. Germline V gene sequence: CDR1 LNHDA, CDR2 SQIVND (reference sequence). Here the CDR3 reads CASSIATSGRDSSYEQYF. In nucleotides, the CDR3 is TGTGCCAGTAGTATCGCGACTAGCGGGAGGGATAGCTCCTACGAGCAGTACTTC.

This clone occurred once. The junction differs from germline at one of its ends, possibly a read error. The genes are TRBV27 and TRBJ1-2; the match to TRBD1 covers 10 bases. The CDR3 is 14 amino acids. Germline assignment: CDR1 MNHEY and CDR2 SMNVEV (reference sequence). The CDR3 reads CASSLQPGQGPLYF. The CDR3 nucleotides read TGTGCCAGCAGTTTACAACCGGGACAGGGGCCTCTCTACTTC.

The chain couples TRBV6-6 to TRBJ2-4; a possible D gene is TRBD1 (6 bases). V lost 5 bases, J lost 3 bases, and 14 bases lay in between. This CDR3 contains 15 residues. Germline V gene lookup returns CDR1 MNHNY and CDR2 SVGAGI (reference sequence). The CDR3 region is CASSMGTTGKNIQYF. CDR3 DNA sequence: TGTGCCAGCAGTATGGGGACAACTGGCAAAAACATTCAGTACTTC.

The chain couples TRBV5-1 to TRBJ2-5; TRBD2 matches at 10 bases. CDR3 size: 15 residues. Unmatched junction bases numbered 1, after V lost 0 bases and J lost 2 bases. Germline CDR1 reads SGHRS; CDR2 reads YFSETQ. The CDR3 nucleotides are TGCGCCAGCAGCTTGGGACTAGCGGGTCAAGAGACCCAGTACTTC. Translating it yields CASSLGLAGQETQYF.

The V gene is TRBV28, the J gene TRBJ1-1, with 8 bases matching TRBD1. This CDR3 is 16 amino acids long. With V trimmed by 5 bases and J by 0 bases, 8 bases remained unmatched. Germline V gene sequence: CDR1 MDHEN, CDR2 SYDVKM. This chain's CDR3 is CASSEDRVYMNTEAFF. The CDR3 DNA sequence: TGTGCCAGCAGTGAGGACAGGGTGTATATGAACACTGAAGCTTTCTTT. The complete variable domain, with remaining parts taken from reference TRBV28 and TRBJ1-1, reads DVKVTQSSRYLVKRTGEKVFLECVQDMDHENMFWYRQDPGLGLRLIYFSYDVKMKEKGDIPEGYSVSREKKERFSLILESASTNQTSMYLCASSEDRVYMNTEAFFGQGTRLTVV.

This clone has a single count. The chain carries TRBV5-1 and TRBJ2-2, with 8 bases fitting TRBD1. Germline values: CDR1 SGHRS, CDR2 YFSETQ. The CDR3 extends over 17 amino acids. V shed 3 bases, J shed 4 bases, and the junction held 11 bases outside the gene matches. The CDR3 sequence is CASSSGQGGLSTGELFF. CDR3 coding DNA: TGCGCCAGCAGCTCCGGACAGGGTGGCTTGAGCACCGGGGAGCTGTTTTTT.

The V call is TRBV27, the J call TRBJ2-3; 7 bases map to TRBD1. V dropped 5 bases and J dropped 2; count of bases not matched to a gene: 10. The CDR3 has 16 residues. Germline assignment: CDR1 MNHEY and CDR2 SMNVEV (reference sequence). The CDR3: CASSPRQGPNTDTQYF. The CDR3 DNA reads TGTGCCAGCAGTCCTCGACAGGGTCCTAACACAGATACGCAGTATTTT.

This chain uses TRBV28 with TRBJ2-7; perhaps TRBD2 as D (6 bases). Trimming took 5 bases from V and 7 from J, leaving 9 bases between them. Germline CDR1 is MDHEN and CDR2 is SYDVKM. The CDR3 is 11 residues long. DNA for the CDR3: TGTGCCAGCAGTGATGGGAGGGAGCAGTACTTC. Protein product: CASSDGREQYF.

This chain links TRBV6-5 with TRBJ1-1; 8 bases are a match to TRBD1. V lost 5 bases to trimming and J lost 5 bases; unmatched junction nucleotides: 7. The CDR3 runs to 14 residues. Germline-derived CDR1 and CDR2 are MNHEY and SVGAGI. CDR3 DNA: TGTGCCAGCAGTGGGGACAGGACTGGGACTGAAGCTTTCTTT. Residues: CASSGDRTGTEAFF.

This rearrangement joins TRBV7-9 to TRBJ1-1, with D possibly TRBD1 on 6 matching bases. The CDR3 spans 12 residues. V was trimmed by 7 bases and J by 5 bases, leaving 11 bases between them. Per germline, CDR1 SEHNR and CDR2 FQNEAQ (reference sequence). CDR3 protein: CASTSGATEAFF. DNA for the CDR3: TGTGCCAGCACCTCGGGGGCAACTGAAGCTTTCTTT.

The chain is built from TRBV4-1 and TRBJ1-2; D is unresolved. Trimming removed 1 base from V and 8 bases from J, with 17 bases in between. Per the germline V gene, CDR1 is MGHRA and CDR2 is YSYEKL. CDR3 length: 15 amino acids. As DNA, the CDR3 is TGCGCCAGCAGCCAAGCTAAAACAGACGCGGGGGGCTACACCTTC. It yields the protein CASSQAKTDAGGYTF.

The V gene is TRBV9, the J gene TRBJ2-2; 8 bases are shared with TRBD2. This CDR3 region has 17 residues. The germline CDR1 and CDR2 sequences are SGDLS and YYNGEE. The V segment lost 1 base and the J segment 3 bases; nucleotides outside the gene matches: 8. CDR3 nucleotides: TGTGCCAGCAGCGTACCGCAGCGGCGGGAGGACACCGGGGAGCTGTTTTTT. This gives the protein CASSVPQRREDTGELFF.

The rearrangement joins TRBV19 to TRBJ2-2; tentative D call: TRBD1 (5 bases). The CDR3 covers 14 residues. V was clipped by 2 bases and J by 4 bases, with 8 bases between them. Germline CDR1 reads LNHDA; CDR2 reads SQIVND (reference sequence). The CDR3 is CASSITGSTGELFF. The CDR3, as DNA: TGTGCCAGTAGTATAACAGGCTCCACCGGGGAGCTGTTTTTT.

CDR3 in DNA: TGTGCCAGCAGTGAACAGGGTTCTGGAAACACCATATATTTT. Translating gives CASSEQGSGNTIYF. The V call is TRBV25-1, the J call TRBJ1-3, with a weak D call TRBD1 (5 bases). This CDR3 spans 14 amino acids. V gave up 2 bases and J gave up 1 base, with 6 bases separating them. CDR1 and CDR2 (germline): MGHDK, SYGVNS.

The chain recombines TRBV11-2 with TRBJ1-4; no clear D. With 5 bases removed from V and 6 bases from J, the gap between germline ends came to 16 bases. The germline gives CDR1 SGHAT, CDR2 FQNNGV. This CDR3 spans 15 amino acids. DNA for the CDR3: TGTGCCAGCAGCCAATACGTGAACAGAGATGAAAAACTGTTTTTT. Its protein product is CASSQYVNRDEKLFF. The full variable domain, completed using reference TRBV11-2 and TRBJ1-4, is EAGVAQSPRYKIIEKRQSVAFWCNPISGHATLYWYQQILGQGPKLLIQFQNNGVVDDSQLPKDRFSAERLKGVDSTLKIQPAKLEDSAVYLCASSQYVNRDEKLFFGSGTQLSVL.

This clone was observed a handful of times. The chain couples TRBV7-9 to TRBJ1-1, with TRBD1 identical over 8 bases. Unmatched junction bases numbered 1, after V lost 0 bases and J lost 4 bases. CDR1 is SEHNR and CDR2 is FQNEAQ in the germline V gene (reference sequence). This CDR3 has 14 residues. The CDR3 is CASSLARGPTEAFF. CDR3 coding DNA: TGTGCCAGCAGCTTAGCCAGGGGGCCCACTGAAGCTTTCTTT.

The V gene is TRBV28, the J gene TRBJ2-1; 7 bases fit TRBD2. V was pared by 8 bases and J by 7 bases, with 8 bases of the junction left unmatched. CDR3 length: 13 amino acids. In germline, CDR1 is MDHEN, CDR2 SYDVKM. CDR3 bases: TGTGCCAGCGGTATTGGGGGAGGGAATGAGCAGTTCTTC. It specifies CASGIGGGNEQFF.

The J gene is TRBJ1-4, the V gene TRBV5-6; D gene ambiguous. The germline V and J ends were trimmed by 4 bases and 0 bases, with 7 bases remaining between them. Germline V gene data show CDR1 as SGHDT and CDR2 as YYEEEE. The CDR3 loop spans 14 amino acids. The CDR3 sequence: CASSPDPTNEKLFF. CDR3 nucleotides: TGTGCCAGCAGCCCGGACCCAACTAATGAAAAACTGTTTTTT.

V and J are TRBV9 and TRBJ2-2, with D possibly TRBD2 on 7 matching bases. This CDR3 is 16 amino acids long. Per the germline V gene, CDR1 is SGDLS and CDR2 is YYNGEE. Between the trimmed V and J ends, which lost 3 bases and 6 bases, there was a span of 18 bases. The CDR3 DNA sequence: TGTGCCAGCAGCGCAGCTTGGGGGGGCCGCTCCGGGGAGCTGTTTTTT. Amino acids: CASSAAWGGRSGELFF.

This chain joins TRBV5-1 and TRBJ2-7; D is unclear. V gave up 7 bases and J gave up 1 base, with 12 bases separating them. CDR1 is SGHRS, CDR2 YFSETQ, per germline. This CDR3 spans 13 amino acids. Written as DNA, the CDR3 is TGCGCCAGCGGTGGTGAGCCGTCCTACGAGCAGTACTTC. This gives the protein CASGGEPSYEQYF.

The chain carries TRBV7-8 and TRBJ2-7, with a weak D call TRBD2 (6 bases). The ends were cut back, 3 bases at V and 1 base at J, with 13 bases in the middle. The germline gives CDR1 SGHVS, CDR2 FQNEAQ. The CDR3 length is 15 residues. The DNA of the CDR3 is TGTGCCAGCAGCTTTGGGGGGATTGGGTCCTACGAGCAGTACTTC. It is translated as CASSFGGIGSYEQYF.

The chain couples TRBV5-1 to TRBJ2-7; the D is unclear. V lost 1 base and J 4 bases, leaving 12 bases between the germline ends. CDR1 and CDR2 from the germline V gene are SGHRS and YFSETQ. The CDR3 runs to 14 residues. CDR3 sequence reads: CASSLFQNGYEQYF. The CDR3 DNA is TGCGCCAGCAGCTTGTTTCAGAATGGATACGAGCAGTACTTC.

This clone was detected only a few times. This chain links TRBV5-1 with TRBJ1-1; tentatively, D is TRBD1 (6 bases). Germline CDR1 reads SGHRS; CDR2 reads YFSETQ. The CDR3 consists of 12 residues. V was cut by 4 bases and J by 8 bases, with 12 bases left in between. CDR3 coding DNA: TGCGCCAGCAGCATGACCGGGACAGAAGCTTTCTTT. This sequence encodes CASSMTGTEAFF.

The chain joins TRBV6-6 to TRBJ2-7; D is unresolved. CDR3 size: 13 residues. Germline V gene lookup returns CDR1 MNHNY and CDR2 SVGAGI (reference sequence). Trimming left V 4 bases short and J 7 bases short, with 14 bases between. The CDR3 DNA sequence: TGTGCCAGCAGTTGCCACCCCACTGGGGAGCAGTACTTC. It encodes CASSCHPTGEQYF.

This chain links TRBV9 with TRBJ2-1; D tentatively reads TRBD1 or TRBD2 (5 bases each). V was pared by 0 bases and J by 5 bases, with 6 bases between. The germline gives CDR1 SGDLS, CDR2 YYNGEE. CDR3 length equals 13 residues. CDR3 amino acids: CASSVVGDNEQFF. The CDR3 DNA reads as TGTGCCAGCAGCGTAGTGGGGGACAATGAGCAGTTCTTC.